The 23 T cell receptor beta chains below come from one sample, sequenced in a study of molecular identifiers for immune sequencing clone quantification listed by TCRdb under 2018. Receptors were amplified or captured by PCR. Instrument used: NextSeq 500. TCRdb applied fastp at Q25 and MiXCR to the public reads, then kept only in-frame beta chains. Under each unique CDR3 protein, matching rows form one entry showing the most common genes and DNA. The sample table records hundreds of thousands of distinct CDR3 sequences; less than 30% of these occur just once. The top ten constitute about 0.78% of the sample. Sequenced: naive CD8+ T cells from blood, with Jurkat cell RNA spiked in. Read against the paper, the sample's cell subset or site label means: FACS-sorted CD8+CD4-CCR7+CD45RA+ naive T cells. Every receptor here comes from a human donor in good health. Some libraries in this study had Jurkat cell RNA spiked in.

This clonotype was seen a few times. This rearrangement joins TRBV3-1 to TRBJ2-3; 9 bases agree with TRBD2. V shed 0 bases and J 2 bases; nucleotides not matched to a gene: 12. This CDR3 is 19 amino acids long. Looked up from germline, CDR1 is LGHDT and CDR2 is YNNKEL (reference sequence). As DNA, the CDR3 is TGTGCCAGCAGCCAAGACTGGGGTAGCGGGGGCCCAAACACAGATACGCAGTATTTT. It is translated as CASSQDWGSGGPNTDTQYF.

There are a few counts of this clonotype. The rearrangement uses TRBV4-2 and TRBJ2-2; D is possibly TRBD2 (5 bases). The V end was cut by 7 bases, the J end by 7 bases, with 16 bases between. The CDR3 spans 14 residues. Germline V gives CDR1 LGHNA, CDR2 YNFKEQ. The DNA of the CDR3 is TGTGCCAGCAAAGGATTCGAGGGTAACGGGGAGCTGTTTTTT. It encodes CASKGFEGNGELFF.

The rearrangement links TRBV9 to TRBJ2-4; TRBD2 aligns across 9 bases. CDR1 is SGDLS and CDR2 is YYNGEE in the germline V gene. CDR3 length: 14 amino acids. V lost 0 bases, J lost 10 bases, and 5 bases stayed unmatched. CDR3 loop: CASSVEQRGAIQYF. As DNA, the CDR3 is TGTGCCAGCAGCGTAGAGCAGCGGGGGGCGATTCAGTACTTC. The complete variable domain, with remaining parts taken from reference TRBV9 and TRBJ2-4, reads DSGVTQTPKHLITATGQRVTLRCSPRSGDLSVYWYQQSLDQGLQFLIQYYNGEERAKGNILERFSAQQFPDLHSELNLSSLELGDSALYFCASSVEQRGAIQYFGAGTRLSVL.

Many counts were recorded for this clonotype. This chain joins TRBV7-9 and TRBJ1-6; D ambiguous. Trimming removed 1 base at V and 10 bases at J, with 14 bases between. Germline values: CDR1 SEHNR, CDR2 FQNEAQ (reference sequence). There are 15 residues in the CDR3. CDR3 protein: CASSLVAGLESPLHF. CDR3 sequence (DNA): TGTGCCAGCAGCTTAGTGGCAGGTCTCGAGTCACCCCTCCACTTT.

This chain uses TRBV7-9 with TRBJ1-1; 9 bases agree with TRBD1. The CDR3 is 15 residues long. Trimming cost V 4 bases and J 1 base; bases outside gene matches: 4. In germline, CDR1 is SEHNR, CDR2 FQNEAQ (reference sequence). CDR3 residues: CASSSNRGPNTEAFF. CDR3 nucleotide sequence: TGTGCCAGCAGCTCAAACAGGGGGCCGAACACTGAAGCTTTCTTT.

As for this clonotype: At one end the junction does not follow the germline gene, possibly because of a read error. This chain connects TRBV3-1 to TRBJ1-1; unclear D gene. This CDR3 region has 13 residues. Germline CDR1 LGHDT, CDR2 YNNKEL (reference sequence). DNA of the CDR3: TGTGCCAGCGGCCAAGAGGGAGGCGCTGAAGCTTTCTTT. It is translated as CASGQEGGAEAFF.

About this clonotype itself: A much larger clone sits a single nucleotide away, making a read error possible. V and J are TRBV4-3 and TRBJ2-5; TRBD1 might be the D (5 bases). This CDR3 contains 14 residues. Germline V CDR1 and CDR2: LGHNA, YSLEER. Trimming cost V 4 bases and J 5 bases, with 14 bases left between them. In DNA form, the CDR3 reads TGCGCCAGCAGCCGATCAGGGTTGACGGAGACCCAGTACTTC. This encodes CASSRSGLTETQYF.

This clonotype has a count of ten or more. The chain combines TRBV28 with TRBJ2-5; no reliable D call. CDR1 is MDHEN and CDR2 is SYDVKM in the germline V gene. V was pared by 3 bases and J by 4 bases, with 6 bases between. This CDR3 contains 12 residues. This CDR3 is CASSFDVETQYF. CDR3 coding DNA: TGTGCCAGCAGTTTTGACGTAGAGACCCAGTACTTC.

Note on this clonotype: At one boundary the junction diverges from the germline segment, which might be a read error. CDR3 sequence: CASSEGQGQSNEQYF. The CDR3 coding sequence is TGTGCGAGCAGTGAAGGACAGGGGCAGTCGAACGAGCAGTACTTC. The genes are TRBV25-1 and TRBJ2-7; 9 nucleotides align to TRBD1. The germline gives CDR1 MGHDK, CDR2 SYGVNS. The CDR3 has 15 amino acids.

Many counts were recorded for this clonotype. This could be a read error, since a much larger clone is one nucleotide away. V gene TRBV7-8 combines with J gene TRBJ1-5; D might be TRBD1 (5 bases). The length of the CDR3 is 14 residues. CDR1 is SGHVS and CDR2 is FQNEAQ in the germline V gene. Trimming removed 1 base from V and 2 bases from J, with 6 bases in between. The CDR3 sequence: CASSLEQGNQPQHF. The CDR3, as DNA: TGTGCCAGCAGCTTAGAACAGGGCAATCAGCCCCAGCATTTT.

As for this clonotype: At one end the junction does not follow the germline gene, possibly because of a read error. DNA of the CDR3: TGTGCCGGTAGCCCCGGGACAGACTCCTACGAGCAGTACTTC. Translating gives CAGSPGTDSYEQYF. This chain connects TRBV19 to TRBJ2-7, with 7 bases aligning to TRBD1. This CDR3 comprises 14 residues. Per the germline V gene, CDR1 is LNHDA and CDR2 is SQIVND (reference sequence).

This clonotype has just a few counts. This sequence joins TRBV12-3 or TRBV12-4 and TRBJ2-6; D perhaps matches TRBD1 (5 bases). This CDR3 has 14 amino acids. The germline V and J ends were trimmed by 10 bases and 0 bases, with 10 bases remaining between them. The DNA of the CDR3 is TGTGCCACCAGGCAGGGCTCTGGGGCCAACGTCCTGACTTTC. This sequence encodes CATRQGSGANVLTF.

This clonotype was detected a few times. The chain recombines TRBV2 with TRBJ2-7, with D perhaps matching TRBD2 (6 bases). CDR3 size: 14 residues. The germline gives CDR1 SNHLY, CDR2 FYNNEI. Trimming removed 4 bases at V and 0 bases at J, with 10 bases between. Written as DNA, the CDR3 is TGTGCCAGCAGTGTTCTAGCGAGCTCCTACGAGCAGTACTTC. Its translation is CASSVLASSYEQYF.

There are many counts of this clonotype. This chain links TRBV12-3 or TRBV12-4 with TRBJ2-2, with 10 bases that match TRBD2. J was trimmed by 6 bases and V by 6 bases; bases with no gene match: 7. The length of the CDR3 is 15 residues. CDR3 coding DNA: TGTGCCAGCAGCCCGACTAGCGGGTTCGCCGGGGAGCTGTTTTTT. This codes for CASSPTSGFAGELFF.

The chain recombines TRBV7-9 with TRBJ2-1, with 7 bases lining up with TRBD2. V trimming: 10 bases; J trimming: 7 bases; junction bases outside the gene matches: 13. CDR3 length equals 14 residues. Germline CDR1 is SEHNR and CDR2 is FQNEAQ (reference sequence). CDR3 in amino acids: CANTTWGGRNEQFF. Here the CDR3 DNA reads TGTGCCAACACTACATGGGGAGGGCGGAATGAGCAGTTCTTC.

About this clonotype itself: One end of the junction is discordant with germline, which a read error may explain. The rearrangement links TRBV19 to TRBJ1-1; possibly TRBD1 for D (5 bases). This CDR3 comprises 14 residues. The germline CDR1 and CDR2 sequences are LNHDA and SQIVND (reference sequence). CDR3 bases: TGTGCCAGTAGTATAAGCTCCCGGGGGACTGAAGCTTTGTTT. It encodes CASSISSRGTEALF.

This clonotype was seen at least ten times. V and J are TRBV4-3 and TRBJ1-3; D is uncertain. Germline CDR1 and CDR2: LGHNA and YSLEER. The CDR3 consists of 15 residues. V was cut by 1 base and J by 4 bases, with 11 bases left in between. CDR3 residues: CASSQAKGGGNTIYF. Written as DNA, the CDR3 is TGCGCCAGCAGCCAAGCCAAGGGAGGGGGAAACACCATATATTTT.

This clonotype was seen repeatedly, ten times or more. This rearrangement joins TRBV6-5 to TRBJ2-1; no definite D call. The V end lost 4 bases, the J end lost 5 bases, and 9 bases lay between the germline ends. Germline CDR1 is MNHEY and CDR2 is SVGAGI. The CDR3 is made up of 13 amino acids. CDR3 sequence reads: CASSSGPDNEQFF. The CDR3 coding sequence is TGTGCCAGCAGTTCGGGCCCGGACAATGAGCAGTTCTTC.

This clonotype was counted only a few times. The chain is built from TRBV6-1 and TRBJ1-1; 7 bases are a match to TRBD1. The germline V gene encodes CDR1 MNHNS and CDR2 SASEGT. CDR3 length: 12 residues. V shed 10 bases and J 5 bases; nucleotides not matched to a gene: 7. In DNA form, the CDR3 reads TGTGCCACCTCAGGGGGTTGGACTGAAGCTTTCTTT. It is translated as CATSGGWTEAFF.

This clonotype was observed a few times. The chain uses TRBV20-1 and TRBJ2-7; TRBD2 agrees at 10 bases. This CDR3 is 14 amino acids long. Germline trimming cut 0 bases from V and 6 bases from J; bases unmatched to any gene: 5. Germline CDR1 reads DFQATT; CDR2 reads SNEGSKA (reference sequence). The CDR3 DNA follows: TGCAGTGCTAGAGATCACCTAGCGGGAGTCGAGCAGTACTTC. Its protein product is CSARDHLAGVEQYF.

This clonotype was seen ten or more times. The genes are TRBV29-1 and TRBJ2-7; TRBD1 matches at 7 bases. The junction had 5 bases not matched to a gene; V was cut back by 6 bases and J by 0 bases. The length of the CDR3 is 13 residues. Looked up from germline, CDR1 is SQVTM and CDR2 is ANQGSEA. This CDR3 is CSVRQGRSYEQYF. The DNA of the CDR3 is TGCAGCGTCCGACAGGGCCGCTCCTACGAGCAGTACTTC.

Details on this clonotype: A clone one base away is much larger, so this may be a read error. The genes are TRBV7-2 and TRBJ2-7; the match to TRBD2 covers 9 bases. There are 15 residues in the CDR3. Germline values: CDR1 SGHTA, CDR2 FQGNSA. The CDR3 sequence is CVSSLAGGGAEEQYF. The CDR3 DNA reads as TGTGTCAGCAGCTTAGCGGGCGGGGGGGCCGAAGAGCAGTACTTC.

The chain's CDR3 is CAWSLHPNYGYTF. For the CDR3, the DNA is TGTGCCTGGAGTTTACATCCTAACTATGGCTACACCTTC. The chain is built from TRBV30 and TRBJ1-2; D is uncertain. The V and J ends lost 2 bases and 0 bases respectively, with 7 bases between them. Germline-derived CDR1 and CDR2 are GTSNPN and SVGIG (reference sequence). The CDR3 is 13 residues long.